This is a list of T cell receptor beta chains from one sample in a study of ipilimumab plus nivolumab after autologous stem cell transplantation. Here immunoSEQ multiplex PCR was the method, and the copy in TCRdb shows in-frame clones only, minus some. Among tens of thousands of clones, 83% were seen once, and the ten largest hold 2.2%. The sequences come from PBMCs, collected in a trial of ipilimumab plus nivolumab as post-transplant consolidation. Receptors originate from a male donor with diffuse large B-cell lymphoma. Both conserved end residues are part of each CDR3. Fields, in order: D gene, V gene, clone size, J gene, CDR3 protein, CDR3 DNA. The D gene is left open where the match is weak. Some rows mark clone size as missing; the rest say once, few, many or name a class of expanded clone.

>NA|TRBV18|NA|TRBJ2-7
CASSSVTGQGEQYF
TGTGCCAGCTCATCCGTTACGGGACAAGGTGAGCAGTACTTC
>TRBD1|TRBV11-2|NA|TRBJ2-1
CASNFDRETEQFF
TGTGCCAGCAACTTCGACAGGGAAACTGAGCAGTTCTTC
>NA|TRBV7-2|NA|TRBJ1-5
CASSPTGINQPQHF
TGTGCCAGCAGCCCCACAGGGATTAATCAGCCCCAGCATTTT
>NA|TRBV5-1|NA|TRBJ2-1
CASSLAVGVIFNEQFF
TGCGCCAGCAGCTTGGCCGTAGGCGTCATCTTCAATGAGCAGTTCTTC
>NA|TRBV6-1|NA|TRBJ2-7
CASRRGSSYEQYF
TGTGCCAGCAGGAGGGGGAGCTCCTACGAGCAGTACTTC
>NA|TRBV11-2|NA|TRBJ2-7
CASSSGGSALYEQYF
TGTGCCAGCAGTTCCGGGGGTTCGGCCCTTTACGAGCAGTACTTC
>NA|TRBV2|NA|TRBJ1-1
CASKIVGAPGAFF
TGTGCCAGCAAAATAGTAGGGGCCCCGGGTGCTTTCTTT
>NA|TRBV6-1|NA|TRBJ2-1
CASSEVRRGEQFF
TGTGCCAGCAGTGAAGTACGGCGGGGTGAGCAGTTCTTC
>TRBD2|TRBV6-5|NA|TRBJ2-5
CASRRAGGHETQYF
TGTGCCAGCAGGCGAGCGGGGGGGCACGAGACCCAGTACTTC
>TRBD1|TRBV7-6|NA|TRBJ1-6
CASSLGDSPLYNSPLHF
TGTGCCAGCAGCTTGGGGGACAGCCCTCTTTATAATTCACCCCTCCACTTT
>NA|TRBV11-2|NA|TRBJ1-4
CASSLVVAGGEKLFF
TGTGCCAGCAGCTTAGTCGTAGCCGGCGGTGAAAAACTGTTTTTT
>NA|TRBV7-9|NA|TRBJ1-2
CASSLATAGSNYGYTF
TGTGCCAGCAGCTTAGCGACAGCAGGATCTAACTATGGCTACACCTTC
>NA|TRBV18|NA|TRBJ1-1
CASSPGQSNEAFF
TGTGCCAGCTCACCAGGACAGTCCAATGAAGCTTTCTTT
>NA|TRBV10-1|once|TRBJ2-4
CASSDGGTKNIQYF
TGCGCCAGCAGTGACGGCGGTACCAAAAACATTCAGTACTTC
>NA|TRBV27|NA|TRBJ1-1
CASSPHRALGTEAFF
TGTGCCAGCAGTCCTCACAGGGCATTGGGCACTGAAGCTTTCTTT
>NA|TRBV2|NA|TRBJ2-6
CASSGAGANVLTF
TGTGCCAGCAGTGGGGCTGGGGCCAACGTCCTGACTTTC
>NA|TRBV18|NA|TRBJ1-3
CASSPGYLGNTIYF
TGTGCCAGCTCACCAGGGTACCTAGGAAACACCATATATTTT
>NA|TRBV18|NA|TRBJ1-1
CASSLTTENTEAFF
TGTGCCAGCTCACTAACGACAGAAAACACTGAAGCTTTCTTT
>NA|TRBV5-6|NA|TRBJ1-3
CASSWGSGNTIYF
TGTGCCAGCAGTTGGGGGTCTGGAAACACCATATATTTT
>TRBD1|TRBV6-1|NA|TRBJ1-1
CASSEQGANTEAFF
TGTGCCAGCAGTGAACAGGGGGCCAACACTGAAGCTTTCTTT
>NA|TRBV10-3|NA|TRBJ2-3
CATQEYSTDTQYF
TGTGCTACCCAGGAGTATAGCACAGATACGCAGTATTTT
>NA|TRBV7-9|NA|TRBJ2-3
CASSLDIAAGLTDTQYF
TGTGCCAGCAGCTTAGATATTGCAGCGGGTTTGACAGATACGCAGTATTTT
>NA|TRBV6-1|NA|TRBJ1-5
CASSEVARVYNQPQHF
TGTGCCAGCAGTGAAGTTGCGAGGGTGTACAATCAGCCCCAGCATTTT
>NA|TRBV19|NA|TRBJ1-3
CASSSGGTGNTIYF
TGTGCCAGTAGTAGCGGGGGTACTGGAAACACCATATATTTT
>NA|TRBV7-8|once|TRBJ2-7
CASSLGHGAEQYF
TGTGCCAGCAGCCTTGGACATGGGGCCGAGCAGTACTTC
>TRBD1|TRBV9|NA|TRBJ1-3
CASRGDRGSGNTIYF
TGTGCCAGCAGGGGTGACAGGGGATCTGGAAACACCATATATTTT
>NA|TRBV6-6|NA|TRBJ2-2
CASSYSGGQNTGELFF
TGTGCCAGCAGTTACTCGGGGGGGCAGAACACCGGGGAGCTGTTTTTT
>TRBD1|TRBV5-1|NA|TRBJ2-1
CASSLGQGEGFF
TGCGCCAGCAGCTTGGGACAGGGCGAAGGGTTCTTC
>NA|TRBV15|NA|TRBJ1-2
CATSPVPHYGYTF
TGTGCCACCAGCCCCGTACCCCATTATGGCTACACCTTC
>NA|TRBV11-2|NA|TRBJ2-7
CASSLRAGASYEQYF
TGTGCCAGCAGCTTGCGGGCAGGGGCCAGCTACGAGCAGTACTTC
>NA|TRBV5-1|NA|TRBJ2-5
CASAELNTGLETQYF
TGCGCCAGCGCGGAGCTAAACACAGGGTTGGAGACCCAGTACTTC
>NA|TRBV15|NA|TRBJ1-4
CATSSFGTATNEKLFF
TGTGCCACCAGCAGCTTCGGGACCGCAACTAATGAAAAACTGTTTTTT
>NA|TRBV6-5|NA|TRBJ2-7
CASSLDSYEQYF
TGTGCCAGCAGCTTGGACAGCTACGAGCAGTACTTC
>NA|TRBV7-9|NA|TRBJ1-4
CASSKTPPALANEKLFF
TGTGCCAGCAGCAAAACTCCCCCGGCCTTAGCTAATGAAAAACTGTTTTTT
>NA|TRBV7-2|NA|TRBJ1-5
CASSLAQWQPQHF
TGTGCCAGCAGCTTAGCCCAGTGGCAGCCCCAGCATTTT
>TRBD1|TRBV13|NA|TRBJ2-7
CASSLGGQGVIYEQYF
TGTGCCAGCAGCTTAGGGGGACAGGGTGTAATCTACGAGCAGTACTTC
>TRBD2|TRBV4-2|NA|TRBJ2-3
CASSPPRGAMSADTQYF
TGTGCCAGCAGCCCCCCGCGGGGGGCGATGTCAGCAGATACGCAGTATTTT
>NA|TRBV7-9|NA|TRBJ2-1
CASSLKVRHEQFF
TGTGCCAGCAGCTTAAAGGTACGGCATGAGCAGTTCTTC